Each of the 10 T cell receptor beta chains below was sequenced from the same sample in a study of shared clonotypes between healthy human individuals. The protocol was immunoSEQ multiplex PCR, while the TCRdb copy is restricted to in-frame clones and leaves out a portion. The repertoire includes 2 million to 2.5 million clones, 90% to 96% of them detected once, and about 0.13% sits in the top ten. The material sequenced was naive CD4+ T cells sorted from blood. Subset indicated: CD45RA+ positively selected. Receptors originate from a man aged 18 to 29 in good health.

This clone showed up just once. This sequence joins TRBV29-1 and TRBJ2-7; the D gene is possibly TRBD1 (6 bases). The CDR3 runs to 13 residues. Germline-derived CDR1 and CDR2 are SQVTM and ANQGSEA. V dropped 6 bases and J dropped 3 bases, with 15 bases sitting between them. DNA for the CDR3: TGCAGCGTGACAGGCCAAGGGGTCTACGAGCAGTACTTC. It is translated as CSVTGQGVYEQYF.

V gene TRBV7-9 combines with J gene TRBJ2-2, with TRBD1 matching 9 bases. The CDR3 sequence is 16 residues long. V shed 5 bases, J shed 4 bases, and the junction held 8 bases outside the gene matches. Looked up from germline, CDR1 is SEHNR and CDR2 is FQNEAQ (reference sequence). CDR3 sequence reads: CASSPPGDRATGELFF. Written as DNA, the CDR3 is TGTGCCAGCAGCCCCCCCGGGGACAGGGCCACCGGGGAGCTGTTTTTT.

The rearrangement joins TRBV5-1 to TRBJ2-6; 9 bases agree with TRBD1. CDR3 length: 18 residues. V gave up 4 bases and J gave up 1 base; unmatched junction bases: 9. Germline assignment: CDR1 SGHRS and CDR2 YFSETQ. CDR3 DNA sequence: TGCGCCAGCAGCCTGCCGAGGGACAGGGATTCTGGGGCCAACGTCCTGACTTTC. It specifies CASSLPRDRDSGANVLTF.

The chain uses TRBV6-6 and TRBJ2-1; 8 positions match TRBD1. The CDR3 spans 15 residues. With V trimmed by 5 bases and J by 1 base, 4 bases remained unmatched. Germline CDR1 reads MNHNY; CDR2 reads SVGAGI (reference sequence). This CDR3 reads CASSPTGGSYNEQFF. The CDR3 nucleotides read TGTGCCAGCAGTCCTACAGGGGGTTCCTACAATGAGCAGTTCTTC.

This rearrangement joins TRBV19 to TRBJ2-7, with 10 bases lining up with TRBD2. The CDR3 extends over 16 amino acids. From germline, CDR1 is LNHDA and CDR2 SQIVND (reference sequence). With 0 bases clipped from V and 3 bases from J, the junction kept 5 bases outside the gene matches. CDR3 sequence (DNA): TGTGCCAGTAGTATAGACGGACTAGCGGACCTCTACGAGCAGTACTTC. This gives the protein CASSIDGLADLYEQYF.

The rearrangement links TRBV9 to TRBJ2-1, with 10 bases identical to TRBD2. J lost 7 bases, V lost 3 bases, and 7 bases had no gene match. Per the germline V gene, CDR1 is SGDLS and CDR2 is YYNGEE. The CDR3 totals 15 residues. CDR3 in amino acids: CASSGLASGSNEQFF. Written as DNA, the CDR3 is TGTGCCAGCAGCGGACTGGCTAGCGGGAGTAATGAGCAGTTCTTC. Looking up the rest from reference TRBV9 and TRBJ2-1 gives the full variable domain: DSGVTQTPKHLITATGQRVTLRCSPRSGDLSVYWYQQSLDQGLQFLIQYYNGEERAKGNILERFSAQQFPDLHSELNLSSLELGDSALYFCASSGLASGSNEQFFGPGTRLTVL.

CDR3 protein: CAWSLGRVRFF. CDR3 coding DNA: TGTGCCTGGAGCCTAGGCCGGGTTCGGTTCTTC. V usage is TRBV30 and J usage is TRBJ2-1; D unclear. The V gene's germline CDR1 is GTSNPN and CDR2 SVGIG (reference sequence). This CDR3 is 11 amino acids long. The germline V and J ends were trimmed by 3 bases and 15 bases, with 15 bases remaining between them.

Points on this clone: Distinct nucleotide sequences in the sample also encode this CDR3. This chain connects TRBV5-1 to TRBJ2-2; TRBD1 matches at 8 bases. V dropped 4 bases and J dropped 1; count of bases not matched to a gene: 3. The CDR3 has 15 residues. Germline V gene sequence: CDR1 SGHRS, CDR2 YFSETQ. This CDR3 reads CASSLGTGNTGELFF. Written as DNA, the CDR3 is TGCGCCAGCAGCCTCGGGACAGGGAACACCGGGGAGCTGTTTTTT. Filled out from reference TRBV5-1 and TRBJ2-2, the complete variable domain reads KAGVTQTPRYLIKTRGQQVTLSCSPISGHRSVSWYQQTPGQGLQFLFEYFSETQRNKGNFPGRFSGRQFSNSRSEMNVSTLELGDSALYLCASSLGTGNTGELFFGEGSRLTVL.

The CDR3 DNA follows: TGCAGCGTTGAACGGGACGGCTATTTCCAGTACTTC. It yields the protein CSVERDGYFQYF. The chain recombines TRBV29-1 with TRBJ2-5; either TRBD1 or TRBD2 may supply D (5 bases each). The germline V gene has CDR1 SQVTM and CDR2 ANQGSEA. The CDR3 totals 12 residues. V was pared by 2 bases and J by 10 bases, with 14 bases between. Using reference TRBV29-1 and TRBJ2-5 for the parts outside the CDR3, the full variable domain is SAVISQKPSRDICQRGTSLTIQCQVDSQVTMMFWYRQQPGQSLTLIATANQGSEATYESGFVIDKFPISRPNLTFSTLTVSNMSPEDSSIYLCSVERDGYFQYFGPGTRLLVL.

This clone was found once. This CDR3 reads CASSKGQVARTQYF. Here the CDR3 DNA reads TGTGCCAGCAGCAAGGGACAGGTGGCGCGGACCCAGTACTTC. V is TRBV6-5 and J is TRBJ2-5; 8 bases agree with TRBD1. V lost 6 bases to trimming and J lost 7 bases; unmatched junction nucleotides: 10. The CDR3 totals 14 residues. Germline V gene sequence: CDR1 MNHEY, CDR2 SVGAGI.